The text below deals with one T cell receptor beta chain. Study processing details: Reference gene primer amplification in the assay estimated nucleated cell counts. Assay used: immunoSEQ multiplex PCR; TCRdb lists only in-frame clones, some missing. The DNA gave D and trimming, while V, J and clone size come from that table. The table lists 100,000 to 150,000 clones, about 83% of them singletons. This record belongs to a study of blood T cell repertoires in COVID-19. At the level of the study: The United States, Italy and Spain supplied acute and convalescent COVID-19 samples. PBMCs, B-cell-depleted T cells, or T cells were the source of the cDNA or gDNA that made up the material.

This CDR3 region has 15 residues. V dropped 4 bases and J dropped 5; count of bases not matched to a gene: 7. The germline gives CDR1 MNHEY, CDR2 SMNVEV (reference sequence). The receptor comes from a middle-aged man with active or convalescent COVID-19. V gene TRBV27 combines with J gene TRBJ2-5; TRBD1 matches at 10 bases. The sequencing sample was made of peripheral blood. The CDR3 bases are TGTGCCAGCAGTTCGACAGGGGGCCGTCTGGAGACCCAGTACTTC. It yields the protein CASSSTGGRLETQYF.